This TCR beta chain stems from a study of regulatory T cells in long-lasting Graves disease. Trimming cost V 0 bases and J 2 bases, with 14 bases left between them. The CDR3 sequence is 16 residues long. Germline CDR1 and CDR2: DFQATT and SNEGSKA (reference sequence). In its sample, this clonotype was seen many times. Researchers made TCR beta libraries by using iRepertoire HTBI primers and running Arm-PCR on CDR3 regions. Using its own MiXCR run on the multiplex PCR reads, TCRdb lists one record per CDR3 protein. Among approximately 300,000 distinct CDR3 sequences, over 15% were seen once, and the ten largest hold less than 40%. Time point in this sample: newly diagnosed GD, antithyroid drugs for less than 3 months. The TCR library used RNA extracted from PBMCs.

This receptor was obtained from a female donor with Graves disease. This specimen consisted of peripheral blood mononuclear cells (PBMCs), obtained at new diagnosis, from a patient treated with antithyroid drugs. The chain links TRBV20-1 to TRBJ2-1; tentatively, D is TRBD2 (6 bases). CDR3 sequence (DNA): TGCAGTGCTAGAGATAGCGCGGGACCTACCTACAATGAGCAGTTCTTC. Encoded protein: CSARDSAGPTYNEQFF.